This T cell receptor (beta chain) was captured by sequencing in a study of blood T cells in healthy people across ages. It was with a sample-barcoded 5' primer and a J-beta primer mix that a second PCR of roughly 7 to 11 cycles was run. Every molecule of cDNA carried a tag from a template-switch adaptor with 12 random nucleotides. Any given sample supplied a minimum of 3 million CDR3-containing paired-end reads. TCRdb reprocessed the 5' RACE reads with MiXCR, giving one entry per CDR3 protein. The table has 1.5 million to 2 million distinct CDR3 sequences, around 50% seen once; the top ten hold 2.1%. CDR3 size: 14 residues. Germline V CDR1 and CDR2: MDHEN, SYDVKM.

The rearrangement uses TRBV28 and TRBJ2-4; D is perhaps TRBD2 (6 bases). The DNA end lines up better with TRBJ2-5; the J call may be wrong. The sequencing sample was made of blood. The TCR comes from a woman aged 40 to 50 in good health. The CDR3 loop reads CASRLEWGEETQYF. The CDR3 nucleotides read TGTGCCAGCAGACTCGAATGGGGGGAAGAGACCCAGTACTTC.